This TCR beta chain derives from a study of OX40 agonist ivuxolimab in advanced cancers. The assay was immunoSEQ multiplex PCR, and TCRdb's table has in-frame clones only and misses some. The sample includes roughly 60,000 clones, 65% to 90% of them seen just once. The V gene's germline CDR1 is SGHKS and CDR2 YYEKEE (reference sequence). The V end was cut by 6 bases, the J end by 2 bases, with 19 bases between. The CDR3 consists of 16 residues. The specimen was CD4+ or CD8+ T cells sorted from blood, collected in a trial of the OX40 agonist ivuxolimab. The receptor comes from an adult with an advanced solid tumor such as melanoma, head and neck, liver or kidney cancer. V gene TRBV5-5 combines with J gene TRBJ2-3, with TRBD2 as a possible D gene (5 bases). Here the CDR3 DNA reads TGTGCCAGCACCCTTACGGGAAGGCCCAACACAGATACGCAGTATTTT. It specifies CASTLTGRPNTDTQYF.